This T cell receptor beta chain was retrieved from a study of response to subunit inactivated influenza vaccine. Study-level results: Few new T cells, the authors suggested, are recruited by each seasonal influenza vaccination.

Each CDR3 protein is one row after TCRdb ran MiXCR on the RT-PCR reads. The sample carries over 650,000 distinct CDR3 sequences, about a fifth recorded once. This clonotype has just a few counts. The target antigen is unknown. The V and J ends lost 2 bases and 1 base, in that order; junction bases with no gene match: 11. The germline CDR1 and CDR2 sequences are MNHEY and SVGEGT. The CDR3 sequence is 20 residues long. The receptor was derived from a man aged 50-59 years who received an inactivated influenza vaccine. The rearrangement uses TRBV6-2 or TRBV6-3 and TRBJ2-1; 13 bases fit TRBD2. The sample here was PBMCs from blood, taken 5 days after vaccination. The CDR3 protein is CASSYRGGLAGAGSYNEQFF. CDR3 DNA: TGTGCCAGCAGTTACCGCGGTGGACTAGCGGGAGCCGGGTCCTACAATGAGCAGTTCTTC.